The 3 T cell receptor beta chains listed next were all sequenced from one sample in a study of blood T cell repertoires in COVID-19. Sequencing used immunoSEQ multiplex PCR; TCRdb keeps in-frame clones, though not all of them. The sample yields about 61,000 clones, 88% seen once. Sequences were obtained from peripheral blood. These receptors all come from a woman aged 45-60 years with active or convalescent COVID-19.

The V gene is TRBV27, the J gene TRBJ1-2; weak D call: TRBD1 (5 bases). CDR1 MNHEY and CDR2 SMNVEV come from the germline V gene (reference sequence). The V and J ends lost 9 bases and 3 bases respectively, with 17 bases between them. The CDR3 spans 14 residues. The CDR3 loop reads CARTERAGDYGYTF. CDR3 DNA: TGTGCCAGAACTGAACGGGCGGGGGACTATGGCTACACCTTC.

The chain is built from TRBV19 and TRBJ1-1, with 8 bases matching TRBD1. Germline V gene lookup returns CDR1 LNHDA and CDR2 SQIVND (reference sequence). CDR3 length: 13 residues. The trim removed 3 bases at V and 4 bases at J, leaving 1 base unmatched. The CDR3 loop reads CASSITGGTEAFF. CDR3 coding DNA: TGTGCCAGTAGTATCACAGGGGGCACTGAAGCTTTCTTT.

The chain links TRBV5-1 to TRBJ2-7, with unresolved D. V gave up 4 bases and J gave up 3 bases, with 8 bases separating them. This CDR3 region has 12 residues. CDR1 and CDR2 (germline): SGHRS, YFSETQ. The CDR3 region is CASSALDYEQYF. The DNA for the CDR3 is TGCGCCAGCAGCGCCCTAGACTACGAGCAGTACTTC. The entire variable domain, with the rest obtained from reference TRBV5-1 and TRBJ2-7, is as follows: KAGVTQTPRYLIKTRGQQVTLSCSPISGHRSVSWYQQTPGQGLQFLFEYFSETQRNKGNFPGRFSGRQFSNSRSEMNVSTLELGDSALYLCASSALDYEQYFGPGTRLTVT.